Listed below are T cell receptor beta chains from one sample, sequenced in a study of blood T cell repertoires in COVID-19. The data were produced by immunoSEQ multiplex PCR, yet TCRdb's version contains in-frame clones alone and is incomplete. Of 150,000 to 200,000 clones listed, about 93% were seen once; the top ten hold roughly 0.7%. The sample taken for sequencing was peripheral blood. The origin of the receptors is a man aged 30 to 45 with COVID-19, enrolled during active disease. Both conserved end residues are part of each CDR3. D genes are given only for firm matches. Not all rows give a size; the values are once, few, many and, for expanded clones, a class.

TRBJ2-3	-	TRBV3-1/TRBV3-2	TRBD1	CASSRTGELGTDTQYF	TGTGCCAGCAGCCGCACAGGGGAGCTAGGCACAGATACGCAGTATTTT
TRBJ2-7	-	TRBV19	-	CASSITQWGGSYEQYF	TGTGCCAGTAGTATTACCCAATGGGGCGGATCCTACGAGCAGTACTTC
TRBJ2-2	-	TRBV5-4	-	CASKLQGIGTGELFF	TGTGCCAGCAAGCTACAGGGAATTGGGACCGGGGAGCTGTTTTTT
TRBJ1-1	-	TRBV6-5	TRBD1	CASSRTGFTEAFF	TGTGCCAGCAGTCGGACAGGATTCACTGAAGCTTTCTTT
TRBJ2-1	-	TRBV10-2	TRBD1	CASRTGTGGAGEQFF	TGCGCCAGCAGGACCGGGACAGGGGGCGCGGGTGAGCAGTTCTTC
TRBJ2-3	-	TRBV30	-	CAWSRSGYSTDTQYF	TGTGCCTGGAGTCGGAGCGGCTATAGCACAGATACGCAGTATTTT
TRBJ1-2	-	TRBV5-1	-	CASSLGGLDGYTF	TGCGCCAGCAGCTTGGGAGGGCTCGATGGCTACACCTTC
TRBJ1-1	-	TRBV5-4	TRBD1	CASSFLRTGGTEAFF	TGTGCCAGCAGCTTTCTGCGGACAGGGGGCACTGAAGCTTTCTTT
TRBJ1-3	-	TRBV7-9	-	CASSPQGLGNTIYF	TGTGCCAGCAGCCCCCAGGGGTTGGGAAACACCATATATTTT
TRBJ1-1	-	TRBV11-2	TRBD1	CASSSQTGQGGGGAFF	TGTGCCAGCAGCTCCCAAACAGGACAGGGCGGTGGGGGAGCTTTCTTT
TRBJ2-1	-	TRBV15	TRBD1	CATSREGGQGGYNEQFF	TGTGCCACCAGCAGAGAGGGGGGACAGGGAGGGTACAATGAGCAGTTCTTC
TRBJ2-5	-	TRBV6-5	TRBD2	CASSGTSGGGKTQYF	TGTGCCAGCTCTGGGACTAGCGGGGGGGGAAAGACCCAGTACTTC
TRBJ2-5	once	TRBV5-5	-	CASSLAGTSETQYF	TGTGCCAGCAGCTTGGCCGGGACATCGGAGACCCAGTACTTC
TRBJ2-5	-	TRBV9	TRBD2	CASSATGTSGQETQYF	TGTGCCAGCAGCGCAACCGGGACTAGCGGACAAGAGACCCAGTACTTC
TRBJ1-2	-	TRBV5-1	-	CASSLDSNYGYTF	TGCGCCAGCAGCTTAGACAGTAACTATGGCTACACCTTC
TRBJ2-5	-	TRBV10-2	TRBD2	CASSEYAGGVETQYF	TGCGCCAGCAGTGAGTACGCGGGGGGAGTTGAGACCCAGTACTTC
TRBJ1-2	-	TRBV28	-	CASKTQGSYTF	TGTGCCAGCAAGACACAGGGTAGCTACACCTTC
TRBJ2-3	-	TRBV18	-	CASSQDSGTDTQYF	TGTGCCAGCTCACAGGACAGCGGCACAGATACGCAGTATTTT
TRBJ2-5	-	TRBV19	-	CASSSRHPFNQETQYF	TGTGCCAGTAGTTCTCGACACCCATTTAACCAAGAGACCCAGTACTTC
TRBJ1-6	once	TRBV5-1	-	CASSDSLTGISPLHF	TGCGCCAGCAGCGATAGCCTGACAGGTATCTCACCCCTCCACTTT
TRBJ1-4	-	TRBV4-2	TRBD1	CASSEDRGQEKLFF	TGTGCCAGCAGCGAGGACAGGGGGCAAGAAAAACTGTTTTTT
TRBJ1-2	once	TRBV23-1	-	CASSPSGGGHGRGYTF	TGCGCCAGCAGTCCAAGCGGCGGAGGGCATGGAAGGGGCTACACCTTC
TRBJ1-1	-	TRBV5-4	-	CASSFLTGGMNTEAFF	TGTGCCAGCAGCTTCTTGACAGGTGGGATGAACACTGAAGCTTTCTTT
TRBJ2-2	-	TRBV6-6	TRBD2	CASSHSLSSGSTGELFF	TGTGCCAGCAGTCACAGCTTAAGTAGCGGGTCCACCGGGGAGCTGTTTTTT
TRBJ2-2	-	TRBV7-7	-	CASSEDRYTGELFF	TGTGCCAGCAGCGAGGACAGATACACCGGGGAGCTGTTTTTT
TRBJ1-1	-	TRBV7-9	TRBD1	CASSARTGAEAFF	TGTGCCAGCAGCGCCCGGACAGGCGCTGAAGCTTTCTTT
TRBJ1-5	-	TRBV19	-	CASIGVSQPQHF	TGTGCCAGTATCGGGGTGAGTCAGCCCCAGCATTTT
TRBJ2-3	once	TRBV7-3	TRBD1	CASSPSGQGTSTDTQYF	TGTGCCAGCAGCCCCTCGGGACAGGGGACTAGCACAGATACGCAGTATTTT
TRBJ1-4	-	TRBV19	TRBD1	CASRVTGINEKLFF	TGTGCCAGTAGAGTGACAGGGATTAATGAAAAACTGTTTTTT
TRBJ2-3	-	TRBV3-1/TRBV3-2	TRBD1	CASSADRALVDTQYF	TGTGCCAGCAGCGCGGACAGGGCTTTAGTGGATACGCAGTATTTT
TRBJ2-5	-	TRBV6-6	TRBD2	CASRRLLGGETQYF	TGTGCCAGCAGGAGACTTTTGGGGGGGGAGACCCAGTACTTC
TRBJ2-2	-	TRBV7-6	TRBD2	CASSSGLAGAGTGELFF	TGTGCCAGCAGTTCTGGACTAGCGGGGGCAGGGACCGGGGAGCTGTTTTTT
TRBJ1-2	once	TRBV6-5	TRBD1	CASGDRGIRGYTF	TGTGCCAGCGGGGACAGAGGTATACGGGGCTACACCTTC
TRBJ1-5	-	TRBV12-3/TRBV12-4	TRBD1	CASRGTVNQPQHF	TGTGCCAGCAGGGGGACAGTCAATCAGCCCCAGCATTTT
TRBJ1-2	-	TRBV5-1	-	CASSLMSGMVYGYTF	TGCGCCAGCAGCTTGATGTCAGGGATGGTCTATGGCTACACCTTC
TRBJ1-2	-	TRBV10-3	TRBD1	CAISLDRGDYGYTF	TGTGCCATCAGTCTAGACAGGGGCGACTATGGCTACACCTTC
TRBJ2-1	few	TRBV6-5	TRBD2	CASSSIAGGWNEQFF	TGTGCCAGCAGTTCCATAGCGGGGGGTTGGAATGAGCAGTTCTTC
TRBJ2-2	once	TRBV6-4	-	CASSVQGQAGELFF	TGTGCCAGCAGTGTCCAGGGTCAAGCCGGGGAGCTGTTTTTT
TRBJ2-7	-	TRBV11-2	-	CASSPATVIGEQYF	TGTGCCAGCAGCCCCGCCACAGTGATTGGCGAGCAGTACTTC
TRBJ2-6	-	TRBV4-1	-	CASSRQGFSGANVLTF	TGCGCCAGCAGCCGCCAGGGCTTCTCTGGGGCCAACGTCCTGACTTTC
TRBJ1-6	-	TRBV21-1	-	CASSKTRDRMDNSPLHF	TGTGCCAGCAGCAAAACTCGGGACAGGATGGATAATTCACCCCTCCACTTT
TRBJ1-2	-	TRBV5-1	-	CASSTPSGQNNYGYTF	TGCGCCAGCAGCACACCCTCGGGACAAAATAACTATGGCTACACCTTC
TRBJ1-2	-	TRBV6-5	TRBD1	CASRRTGDGYTF	TGTGCCAGCAGACGGACAGGGGATGGCTACACCTTC
TRBJ1-5	-	TRBV15	-	CATSRETAGWSNQPQHF	TGTGCCACCAGCAGGGAGACAGCCGGGTGGAGCAATCAGCCCCAGCATTTT
TRBJ2-7	-	TRBV19	TRBD1	CASTLDRGGNEQYF	TGTGCCAGTACCTTGGACAGGGGTGGCAACGAGCAGTACTTC
TRBJ1-1	once	TRBV19	-	CASSLTGTNTEAFF	TGTGCCAGTAGTTTAACAGGGACGAACACTGAAGCTTTCTTT
TRBJ1-4	-	TRBV9	-	CASSVQGTNEKLFF	TGTGCCAGCAGCGTCCAGGGGACTAATGAAAAACTGTTTTTT
TRBJ2-7	-	TRBV9	TRBD1	CASSWGQGSSYEQYF	TGTGCCAGCAGTTGGGGACAGGGAAGCTCCTACGAGCAGTACTTC
TRBJ2-5	-	TRBV29-1	TRBD2	CSVETSSGTETQYF	TGCAGCGTTGAGACGTCTAGCGGGACTGAGACCCAGTACTTC
TRBJ1-1	-	TRBV5-4	-	CASSFGQSVLNTEAFF	TGTGCCAGCAGCTTTGGGCAATCGGTGCTGAACACTGAAGCTTTCTTT
TRBJ1-1	-	TRBV6-5	TRBD1	CASRPPGQGPTEAFF	TGTGCCAGCAGACCTCCGGGACAGGGTCCCACTGAAGCTTTCTTT
TRBJ1-2	-	TRBV6-5	-	CASSYSIRVSYGYTF	TGTGCCAGCAGTTACTCGATCCGGGTTTCCTATGGCTACACCTTC
TRBJ1-6	-	TRBV6-5	TRBD1	CASSLRQGTNSPLHF	TGTGCCAGCAGTTTACGACAGGGGACTAATTCACCCCTCCACTTT